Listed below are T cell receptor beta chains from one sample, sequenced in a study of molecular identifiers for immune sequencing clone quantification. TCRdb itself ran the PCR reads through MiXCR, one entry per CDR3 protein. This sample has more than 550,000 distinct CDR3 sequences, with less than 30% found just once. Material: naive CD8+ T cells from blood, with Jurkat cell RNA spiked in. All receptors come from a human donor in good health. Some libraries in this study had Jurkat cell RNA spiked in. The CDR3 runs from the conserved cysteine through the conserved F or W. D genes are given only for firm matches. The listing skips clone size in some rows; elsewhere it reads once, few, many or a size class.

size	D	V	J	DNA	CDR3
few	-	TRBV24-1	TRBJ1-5	TGTGCCACCAGTGAGGCGACAGCCCAGCCCCAGCATTTT	CATSEATAQPQHF
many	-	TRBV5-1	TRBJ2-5	TGCGCCAGCAGTTTGATGCAGGGTTGGGAGACCCAGTACTTC	CASSLMQGWETQYF
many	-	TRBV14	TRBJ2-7	TGTGCCAGCAGCCAAGATGCGGGCGTCGAGCAGTACTTC	CASSQDAGVEQYF
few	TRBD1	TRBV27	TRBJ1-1	TGTGCCAGCAGTTTAACAGGTGGGACAGGGGGCACTGAAGCTTTCTTT	CASSLTGGTGGTEAFF
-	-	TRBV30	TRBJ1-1	TGTGCCTGGAATTGGGTTGAGAACACTGAAGCTTTCTTT	CAWNWVENTEAFF
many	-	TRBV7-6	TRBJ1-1	TGTGCCAGCAGCCCCCGCGAAGCAGGTGAAGCTTTCTTT	CASSPREAGEAFF
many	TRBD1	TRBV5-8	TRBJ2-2	TGTGCCAGCAGCCTGATAGGGCCAGGACAGGGCCCCGGGGAGCTGTTTTTT	CASSLIGPGQGPGELFF
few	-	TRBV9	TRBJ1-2	TGTGCCAGCAGCGTTGAACCAGGGTTCTATGGCTACACCTTC	CASSVEPGFYGYTF
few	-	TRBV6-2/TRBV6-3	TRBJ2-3	TGTGCCAGCAGTTACTCGAATTTTGATACGCAGTATTTT	CASSYSNFDTQYF
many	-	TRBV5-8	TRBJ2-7	TGTGCCAGCAGCCTAACAGGGCTCCTCTCCTACGAGCAGTACTTC	CASSLTGLLSYEQYF
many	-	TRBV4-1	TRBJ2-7	TGCGCCAGCAGCCAACAGTATGCGTACGAGCAGTACTTC	CASSQQYAYEQYF
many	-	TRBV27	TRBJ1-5	TGTGCCAGCAGTCCCAGAGTACAAGTAATGCCCCAGCATTTT	CASSPRVQVMPQHF
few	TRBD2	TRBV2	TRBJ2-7	TGTGCCAGCAGTGATTTGCGGGAGGGTTACGAGCAGTACTTC	CASSDLREGYEQYF
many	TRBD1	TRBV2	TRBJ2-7	TGTGCCAGTACAGGGGAACCCTACGAGCAGTACTTC	CASTGEPYEQYF
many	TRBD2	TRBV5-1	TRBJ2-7	TGCGCCAGCAGCAGCGGCGGGGGTCCCTACGAGCAGTACTTC	CASSSGGGPYEQYF
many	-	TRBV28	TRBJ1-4	TGTGCCAGCATTAACCACGGACAGTTTAATGAAAAACTGTTTTTT	CASINHGQFNEKLFF
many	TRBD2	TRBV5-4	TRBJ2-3	TGTGCCAGCAGCAGCTTAGCGGGGGCCAATGTTCGCACAGATACGCAGTATTTT	CASSSLAGANVRTDTQYF
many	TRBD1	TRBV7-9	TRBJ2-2	TGTGCCAGCAGCTTACCCAGGGGGCATAACACCGGGGAGCTGTTTTTT	CASSLPRGHNTGELFF
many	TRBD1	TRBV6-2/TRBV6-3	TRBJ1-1	TGTGCCAGCAGTTACGACAGGGGGCAGGCAACTGAAGCTTTCTTT	CASSYDRGQATEAFF
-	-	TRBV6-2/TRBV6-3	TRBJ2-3	TGTGCCAGCAGTTACCTTGGCGCCACAGCTACGCAGTATTTT	CASSYLGATATQYF
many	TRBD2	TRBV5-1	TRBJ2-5	TGCGCCAGCAGCTTGAGGGGACTAGCGCCGTACCAAGAGACCCAGTACTTC	CASSLRGLAPYQETQYF
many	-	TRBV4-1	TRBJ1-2	TGCGCCAGCAGCCAAGATACAGGAACCGCTGGCTACACCTTC	CASSQDTGTAGYTF
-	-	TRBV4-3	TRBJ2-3	TGCGCCAGCAGCCTATTAGCGGAGTCAGATACGCAGTATTTT	CASSLLAESDTQYF
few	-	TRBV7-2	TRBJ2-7	TGTGCCAGCAGCTTTAACGGGGGTGGCGAGCAGTACTTC	CASSFNGGGEQYF
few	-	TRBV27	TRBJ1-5	TGTGCCAGCAGTTTATCCGAGGGACGAGGGCCCCAGCATTTT	CASSLSEGRGPQHF
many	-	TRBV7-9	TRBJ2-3	TGTGCCAGCAGCCCCTCCCGGGACACCTACACAGATACGCAGTATTTT	CASSPSRDTYTDTQYF
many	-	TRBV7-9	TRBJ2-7	TGTGCCAGCAACAACGGCGGGGACGGGAGCTACGAGCAGTACTTC	CASNNGGDGSYEQYF
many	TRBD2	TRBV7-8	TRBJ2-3	TGTGCCAGCAGCCCGGGACTAGCGGGGGGACCATCCGATACGCAGTATTTT	CASSPGLAGGPSDTQYF
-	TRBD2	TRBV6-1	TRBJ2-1	TGTGCCAGCAGTTCCTTGGGGTTAGCGGGGGGGCTTAATGAGCAGTTCTTC	CASSSLGLAGGLNEQFF
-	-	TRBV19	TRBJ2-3	TGTGCCAGTACCCCCCGGCGGGGTTACACAGATACGCAGTATTTT	CASTPRRGYTDTQYF
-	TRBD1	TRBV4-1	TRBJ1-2	TGCGCCAGCAGCCGAGTAGTTCGGGACAGTGGGAACTATGGCTACACCTTC	CASSRVVRDSGNYGYTF
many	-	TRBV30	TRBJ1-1	TGTGCCTGGAGTGTACAAGGAGGGATGATGGAAGCTTTCTTT	CAWSVQGGMMEAFF
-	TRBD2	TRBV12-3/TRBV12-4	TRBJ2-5	TGTGCCAGCAGTTTAGAGGCTAGCGGGGTCACAAAGGCCCAGTACTTC	CASSLEASGVTKAQYF
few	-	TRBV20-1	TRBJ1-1	TGCAGCCATAGGACGAACACTGAAGCTTTCTTT	CSHRTNTEAFF
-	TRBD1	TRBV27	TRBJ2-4	TGTGCCAGCAGTCTTGGGACAGCTATAGCCAAAAACATTCAGTACTTC	CASSLGTAIAKNIQYF
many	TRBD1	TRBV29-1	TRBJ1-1	TGCAGCGTAGCCGGGACAGGGACAATGAACACTGAAGCTTTCTTT	CSVAGTGTMNTEAFF
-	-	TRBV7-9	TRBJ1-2	TGTGCCAGCAGCTTAGAGAGGGGCAGTATTAACTATGGCTACACCTTC	CASSLERGSINYGYTF
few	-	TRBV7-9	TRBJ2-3	TGTGCCAGCAGCTTAGGTTTGAAGACAGGAGCCACAGATACGCAGTATTTT	CASSLGLKTGATDTQYF
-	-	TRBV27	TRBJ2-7	TGTGCCGGCAGTCGGGGGTCCTCCTACGAGCAGTACTTC	CAGSRGSSYEQYF
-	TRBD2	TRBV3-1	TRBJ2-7	TGTGCCAGCAGCATCGTGACTAGCGGTTACACCTACGAGCAGTACTTC	CASSIVTSGYTYEQYF